This is a list of T cell receptor beta chains from one sample in a study of T-cell memory formation after mild COVID-19. One entry per CDR3 protein results from TCRdb running MiXCR on the 5' RACE reads. Of 380,000 or so distinct CDR3 sequences in the sample, roughly 13% are singletons; the top ten hold 22%. The sequencing sample was made of PBMCs or a T cell subset sorted from them (not recorded which). These receptors were collected from a man aged 18 to 29 who had mild COVID-19 (a few samples of this study predate the infection). Cell type and time point are not known. Both conserved end residues are part of each CDR3. The order of the fields is J gene, D gene, V gene, clone size, CDR3 protein, CDR3 DNA. The D gene is left open where the match is weak. For some rows the clone size is stated as once, few or many, or as a class when expanded; others skip it.

j_call: TRBJ2-3
d_call: -
v_call: TRBV7-2
clone_size: -
cdr3_aa: CASSLDGSRDTQYF
cdr3_nt: TGTGCCAGCAGCTTAGACGGATCGAGAGATACGCAGTATTTT

j_call: TRBJ2-1
d_call: TRBD1
v_call: TRBV9
clone_size: few
cdr3_aa: CASSTHGRRLGGQEQFF
cdr3_nt: TGTGCCAGCAGCACCCACGGGCGGAGGCTAGGGGGCCAAGAGCAGTTCTTC

j_call: TRBJ2-1
d_call: TRBD2
v_call: TRBV20-1
clone_size: -
cdr3_aa: CSARVLAGLVSYNEQFF
cdr3_nt: TGCAGTGCTAGAGTCTTAGCGGGCCTCGTCTCCTACAATGAGCAGTTCTTC

j_call: TRBJ2-3
d_call: TRBD2
v_call: TRBV6-5
clone_size: few
cdr3_aa: CASLPGGGGAGTQYF
cdr3_nt: TGTGCCAGCCTCCCCGGGGGCGGGGGGGCAGGTACGCAGTATTTT

j_call: TRBJ2-7
d_call: -
v_call: TRBV9
clone_size: -
cdr3_aa: CASSVGPDMKREQYF
cdr3_nt: TGTGCCAGCAGCGTAGGTCCAGACATGAAGCGGGAGCAGTACTTC

j_call: TRBJ1-2
d_call: -
v_call: TRBV4-3
clone_size: few
cdr3_aa: CASSQTMTGDYGYTF
cdr3_nt: TGCGCCAGCAGCCAGACTATGACAGGCGACTATGGCTACACCTTC

j_call: TRBJ2-7
d_call: TRBD2
v_call: TRBV15
clone_size: few
cdr3_aa: CATSRGPREGSYEQYF
cdr3_nt: TGTGCCACCAGCAGAGGACCGAGGGAGGGGTCCTACGAGCAGTACTTC

j_call: TRBJ2-5
d_call: -
v_call: TRBV5-1
clone_size: -
cdr3_aa: CASSLGQSETQYF
cdr3_nt: TGCGCCAGCAGCTTGGGTCAGTCAGAGACCCAGTACTTC

j_call: TRBJ2-5
d_call: TRBD1
v_call: TRBV7-2
clone_size: few
cdr3_aa: CASSLAAAGGRETQYF
cdr3_nt: TGTGCCAGCAGCTTAGCGGCGGCAGGGGGACGAGAGACCCAGTACTTC

j_call: TRBJ1-2
d_call: -
v_call: TRBV9
clone_size: -
cdr3_aa: CASSVADSRLYGYTF
cdr3_nt: TGTGCCAGCAGCGTTGCGGACAGTCGCCTATATGGCTACACCTTC

j_call: TRBJ2-5
d_call: -
v_call: TRBV12-5
clone_size: -
cdr3_aa: CASGGDQETQYF
cdr3_nt: TGTGCTAGTGGAGGGGATCAAGAGACCCAGTACTTC

j_call: TRBJ1-1
d_call: -
v_call: TRBV3-1
clone_size: -
cdr3_aa: CASSQDPGVTEAFF
cdr3_nt: TGTGCCAGCAGCCAAGATCCAGGGGTCACTGAAGCTTTCTTT

j_call: TRBJ1-1
d_call: TRBD1
v_call: TRBV7-2
clone_size: -
cdr3_aa: CASSRQGVTTEAFF
cdr3_nt: TGTGCCAGCAGCCGACAGGGCGTTACAACTGAAGCTTTCTTT

j_call: TRBJ2-5
d_call: -
v_call: TRBV7-9
clone_size: many
cdr3_aa: CASSFSQGETQYF
cdr3_nt: TGTGCCAGCAGCTTCAGCCAGGGGGAGACCCAGTACTTC